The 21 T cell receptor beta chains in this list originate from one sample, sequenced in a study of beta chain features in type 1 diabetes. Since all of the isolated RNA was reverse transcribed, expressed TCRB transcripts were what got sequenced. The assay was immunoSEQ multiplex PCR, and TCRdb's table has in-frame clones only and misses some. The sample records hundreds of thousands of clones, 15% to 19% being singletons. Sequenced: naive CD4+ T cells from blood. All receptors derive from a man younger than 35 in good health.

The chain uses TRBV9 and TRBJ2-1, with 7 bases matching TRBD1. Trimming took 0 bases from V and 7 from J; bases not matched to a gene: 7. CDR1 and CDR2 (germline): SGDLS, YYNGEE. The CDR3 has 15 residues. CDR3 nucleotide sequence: TGTGCCAGCAGCGTAGGTGGCAGGGGGATGAATGAGCAGTTCTTC. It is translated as CASSVGGRGMNEQFF.

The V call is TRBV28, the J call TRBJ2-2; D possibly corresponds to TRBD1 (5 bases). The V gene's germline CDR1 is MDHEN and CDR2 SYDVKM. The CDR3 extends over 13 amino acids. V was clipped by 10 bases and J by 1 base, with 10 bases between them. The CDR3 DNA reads TGTGCCACTCTTGGACAGAACACCGGGGAGCTGTTTTTT. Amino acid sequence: CATLGQNTGELFF.

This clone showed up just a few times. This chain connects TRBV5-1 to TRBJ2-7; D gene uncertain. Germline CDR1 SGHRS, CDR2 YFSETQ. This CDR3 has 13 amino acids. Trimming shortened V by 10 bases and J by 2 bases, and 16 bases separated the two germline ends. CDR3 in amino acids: CASSGNATYEQYF. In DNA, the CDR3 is TGCGCCTCTTCAGGTAACGCCACCTACGAGCAGTACTTC.

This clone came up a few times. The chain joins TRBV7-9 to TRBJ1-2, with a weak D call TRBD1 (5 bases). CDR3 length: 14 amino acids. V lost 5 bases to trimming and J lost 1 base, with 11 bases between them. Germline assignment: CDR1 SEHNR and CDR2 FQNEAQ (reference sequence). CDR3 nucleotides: TGTGCCAGCAGCCCTTGGGGCATTAACTATGGCTACACCTTC. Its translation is CASSPWGINYGYTF.

CDR3 nucleotide sequence: TGCAGCGTTGGCGCACTTCCAGATGTCTACGAGCAGTACTTC. It specifies CSVGALPDVYEQYF. The genes are TRBV29-1 and TRBJ2-7, with D hard to call. CDR1 and CDR2 (germline): SQVTM, ANQGSEA. CDR3 length equals 14 residues. Trimming stripped 4 bases from V and 3 bases from J, with 16 bases between.

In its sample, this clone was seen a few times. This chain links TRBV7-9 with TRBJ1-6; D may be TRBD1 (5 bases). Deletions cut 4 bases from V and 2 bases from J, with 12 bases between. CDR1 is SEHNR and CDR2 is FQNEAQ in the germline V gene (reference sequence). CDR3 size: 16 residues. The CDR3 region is CASSSPSGAYNSPLHF. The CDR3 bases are TGTGCCAGCAGCTCTCCCTCGGGGGCCTATAATTCACCCCTCCACTTT.

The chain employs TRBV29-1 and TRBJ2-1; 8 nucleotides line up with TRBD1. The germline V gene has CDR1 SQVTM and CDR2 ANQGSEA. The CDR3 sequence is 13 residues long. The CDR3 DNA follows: TGCACCCTGGGGCAGGGGGCTTACAATGAGCAGTTCTTC. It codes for CTLGQGAYNEQFF.

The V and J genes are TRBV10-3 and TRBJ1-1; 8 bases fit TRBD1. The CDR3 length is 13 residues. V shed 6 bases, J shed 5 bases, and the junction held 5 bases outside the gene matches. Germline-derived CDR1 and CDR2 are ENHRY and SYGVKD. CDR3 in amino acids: CAISGQGRTEAFF. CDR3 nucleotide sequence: TGTGCCATCAGCGGACAGGGAAGGACTGAAGCTTTCTTT.

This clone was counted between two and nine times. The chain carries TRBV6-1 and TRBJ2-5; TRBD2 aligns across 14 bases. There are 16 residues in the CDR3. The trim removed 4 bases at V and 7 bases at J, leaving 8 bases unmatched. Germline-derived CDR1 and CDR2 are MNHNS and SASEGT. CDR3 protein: CASSAGTSGGLLTQYF. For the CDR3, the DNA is TGTGCCAGCAGTGCCGGGACTAGCGGGGGCCTTTTGACCCAGTACTTC.

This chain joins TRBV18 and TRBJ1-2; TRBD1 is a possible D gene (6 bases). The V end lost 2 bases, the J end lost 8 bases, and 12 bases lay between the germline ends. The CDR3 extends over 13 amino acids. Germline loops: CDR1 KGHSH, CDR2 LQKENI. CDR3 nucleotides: TGTGCCAGCTCACCAAACAGGGAGGGCGGCTACACCTTC. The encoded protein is CASSPNREGGYTF.

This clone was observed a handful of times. This CDR3 is CATSGGPGLQETQYF. The DNA of the CDR3 is TGTGCCACCAGCGGGGGTCCCGGGTTACAAGAGACCCAGTACTTC. The gene calls are TRBV15 and TRBJ2-5, with D possibly called TRBD1 or TRBD2 (5 bases each). The CDR3 sequence is 15 residues long. Germline loops: CDR1 LNHNV, CDR2 YYDKDF (reference sequence). Trimming removed 5 bases from V and 2 bases from J, with 15 bases in between.

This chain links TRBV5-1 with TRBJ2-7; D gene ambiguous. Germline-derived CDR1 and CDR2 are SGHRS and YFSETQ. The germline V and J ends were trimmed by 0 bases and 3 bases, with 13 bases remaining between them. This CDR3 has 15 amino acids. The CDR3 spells CASSLAQVGDYEQYF. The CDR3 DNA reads TGCGCCAGCAGCTTGGCCCAGGTTGGGGACTACGAGCAGTACTTC. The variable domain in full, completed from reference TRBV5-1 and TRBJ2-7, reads KAGVTQTPRYLIKTRGQQVTLSCSPISGHRSVSWYQQTPGQGLQFLFEYFSETQRNKGNFPGRFSGRQFSNSRSEMNVSTLELGDSALYLCASSLAQVGDYEQYFGPGTRLTVT.

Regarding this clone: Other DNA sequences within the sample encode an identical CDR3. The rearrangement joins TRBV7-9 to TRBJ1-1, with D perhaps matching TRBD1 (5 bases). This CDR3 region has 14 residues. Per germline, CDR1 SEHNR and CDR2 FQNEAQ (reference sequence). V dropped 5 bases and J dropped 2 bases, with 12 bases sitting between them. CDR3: CASSLQTVNTEAFF. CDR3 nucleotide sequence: TGTGCCAGCAGCCTCCAGACAGTTAACACTGAAGCTTTCTTT.

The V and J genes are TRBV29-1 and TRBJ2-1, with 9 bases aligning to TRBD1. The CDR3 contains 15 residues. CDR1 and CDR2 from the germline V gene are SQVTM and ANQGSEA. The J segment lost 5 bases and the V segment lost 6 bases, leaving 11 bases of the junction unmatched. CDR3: CSVGPGQGKHNEQFF. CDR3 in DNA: TGCAGCGTCGGCCCCGGACAGGGGAAACACAATGAGCAGTTCTTC.

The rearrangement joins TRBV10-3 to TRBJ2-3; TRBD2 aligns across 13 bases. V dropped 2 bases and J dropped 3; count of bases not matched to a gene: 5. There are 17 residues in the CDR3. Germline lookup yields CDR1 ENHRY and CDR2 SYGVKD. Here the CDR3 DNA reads TGTGCCATCAGTGAGGGACGGACTAGCGGGAGAACAGATACGCAGTATTTT. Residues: CAISEGRTSGRTDTQYF.

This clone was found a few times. CDR3 residues: CASSLGQGHTEAFF. CDR3 DNA sequence: TGTGCCAGCAGCTTAGGCCAGGGGCACACTGAAGCTTTCTTT. The gene calls are TRBV7-9 and TRBJ1-1; D may be TRBD1 (6 bases). Germline-derived CDR1 and CDR2 are SEHNR and FQNEAQ (reference sequence). Trimming shortened V by 1 base and J by 3 bases, and 9 bases separated the two germline ends. The CDR3 spans 14 residues.

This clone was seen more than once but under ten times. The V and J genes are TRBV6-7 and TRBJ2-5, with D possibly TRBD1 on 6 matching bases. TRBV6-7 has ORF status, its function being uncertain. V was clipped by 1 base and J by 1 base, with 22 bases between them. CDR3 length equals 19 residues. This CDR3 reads CASSYYPGWGQGPQETQYF. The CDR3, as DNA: TGTGCCAGCAGTTACTACCCCGGTTGGGGGCAGGGCCCCCAAGAGACCCAGTACTTC.

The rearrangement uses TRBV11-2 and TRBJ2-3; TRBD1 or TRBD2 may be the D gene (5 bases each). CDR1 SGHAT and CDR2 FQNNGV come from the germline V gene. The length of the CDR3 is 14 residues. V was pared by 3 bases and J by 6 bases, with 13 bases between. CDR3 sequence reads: CASSFRGPSDTQYF. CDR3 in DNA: TGTGCCAGCAGCTTTCGGGGACCCTCGGATACGCAGTATTTT.

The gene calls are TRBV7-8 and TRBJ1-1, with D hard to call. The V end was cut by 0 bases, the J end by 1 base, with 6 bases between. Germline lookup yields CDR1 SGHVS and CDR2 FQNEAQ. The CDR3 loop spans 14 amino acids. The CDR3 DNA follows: TGTGCCAGCAGCTTAGCCGACAAGAACACTGAAGCTTTCTTT. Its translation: CASSLADKNTEAFF. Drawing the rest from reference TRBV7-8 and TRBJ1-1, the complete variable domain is GAGVSQSPRYKVAKRGQDVALRCDPISGHVSLFWYQQALGQGPEFLTYFQNEAQLDKSGLPSDRFFAERPEGSVSTLKIQRTQQEDSAVYLCASSLADKNTEAFFGQGTRLTVV.

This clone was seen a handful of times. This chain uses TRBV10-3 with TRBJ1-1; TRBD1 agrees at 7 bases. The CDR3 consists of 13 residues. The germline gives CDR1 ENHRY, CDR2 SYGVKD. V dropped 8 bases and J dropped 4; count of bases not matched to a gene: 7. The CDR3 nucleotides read TGTGCCATCGCGGGAGGGGGCATCACTGAAGCTTTCTTT. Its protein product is CAIAGGGITEAFF.

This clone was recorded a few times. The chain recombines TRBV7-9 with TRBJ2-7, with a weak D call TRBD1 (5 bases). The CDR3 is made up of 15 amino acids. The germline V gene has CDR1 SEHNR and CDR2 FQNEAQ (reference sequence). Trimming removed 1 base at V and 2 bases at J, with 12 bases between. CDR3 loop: CASSLEMGRAYEQYF. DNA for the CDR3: TGTGCCAGCAGCTTAGAAATGGGCAGGGCCTACGAGCAGTACTTC.